Each of the 27 T cell receptor beta chains below was sequenced from the same sample in a study of shared clonotypes between healthy human individuals. Profiled with immunoSEQ multiplex PCR; TCRdb holds only in-frame clones, not every one. The sample yields about 380,000 clones, around 96% seen once. The specimen was memory CD8+ T cells sorted from blood. Subset meaning: CD45RO+ cells pooled with CCR7-negative TemRA cells. The receptors derive from a man younger than 40 in good health.

Comments on this clone: In the same sample, other DNA sequences code for this CDR3. J is TRBJ2-1 and V is TRBV28, with 14 bases lining up with TRBD2. This CDR3 region has 15 residues. Germline CDR1 is MDHEN and CDR2 is SYDVKM. V lost 6 bases to trimming and J lost 10 bases; unmatched junction nucleotides: 8. The DNA of the CDR3 is TGTGCCAGCAGCGGGACTAGCGGGAGAGCGGGAGAGCAGTTCTTC. It is translated as CASSGTSGRAGEQFF.

V is TRBV27 and J is TRBJ2-7, with 7 bases aligning to TRBD2. V shed 6 bases, J shed 9 bases, and the junction held 17 bases outside the gene matches. The germline gives CDR1 MNHEY, CDR2 SMNVEV (reference sequence). The CDR3 is 15 amino acids. CDR3 DNA: TGTGCCAGCAGGCCCACGAGGGGCGGGAGAAGTCCGCAGTACTTC. It encodes CASRPTRGGRSPQYF.

The rearrangement links TRBV2 to TRBJ2-5; TRBD2 matches 7 bases. CDR1 and CDR2 (germline): SNHLY, FYNNEI. With 7 bases clipped from V and 2 bases from J, the junction kept 4 bases outside the gene matches. The CDR3 is made up of 13 amino acids. CDR3 DNA: TGTGCCAGCACCCGACTAGCTCAAGAGACCCAGTACTTC. This gives the protein CASTRLAQETQYF.

This clone showed up just once. The chain uses TRBV27 and TRBJ2-7; 11 bases map to TRBD2. Germline loops: CDR1 MNHEY, CDR2 SMNVEV (reference sequence). The CDR3 runs 17 residues. Trimming cost V 2 bases and J 4 bases; bases outside gene matches: 10. CDR3 protein: CASSLVTLAGVGYEQYF. The DNA for the CDR3 is TGTGCCAGCAGTTTAGTAACACTAGCGGGAGTAGGGTACGAGCAGTACTTC.

The chain links TRBV19 to TRBJ2-6, with 11 bases matching TRBD1. This CDR3 comprises 19 residues. V trimming: 7 bases; J trimming: 1 base; junction bases outside the gene matches: 12. Per the germline V gene, CDR1 is LNHDA and CDR2 is SQIVND (reference sequence). In DNA form, the CDR3 reads TGTGCCAGTAATGGTGCATCAGGACAGGGGGCATCTGGGGCCAACGTCCTGACTTTC. It encodes CASNGASGQGASGANVLTF.

The J gene is TRBJ1-1, the V gene TRBV19, with unresolved D. From germline, CDR1 is LNHDA and CDR2 SQIVND (reference sequence). The CDR3 sequence is 13 residues long. Trimming took 6 bases from V and 4 from J, leaving 12 bases between them. CDR3 bases: TGTGCCAGTAGGGTGAGGAGAATCACTGAAGCTTTCTTT. It translates to CASRVRRITEAFF.

The V and J genes are TRBV30 and TRBJ2-7; D is unclear. Trimming removed 3 bases from V and 0 bases from J, with 6 bases in between. Per germline, CDR1 GTSNPN and CDR2 SVGIG (reference sequence). The CDR3 consists of 12 residues. DNA for the CDR3: TGTGCCTGGAGGTTAGCCTCCTACGAGCAGTACTTC. Translation: CAWRLASYEQYF.

The gene calls are TRBV28 and TRBJ1-3; TRBD1 matches 8 bases. Germline lookup yields CDR1 MDHEN and CDR2 SYDVKM. The CDR3 covers 15 residues. The junction had 4 bases not matched to a gene; V was cut back by 2 bases and J by 4 bases. CDR3 DNA: TGTGCCAGCAGTTTACAGACAGGGGCGGGAAACACCATATATTTT. The encoded protein is CASSLQTGAGNTIYF.

The genes are TRBV19 and TRBJ2-7, with no clear D. CDR3 size: 14 residues. Germline-derived CDR1 and CDR2 are LNHDA and SQIVND (reference sequence). V was trimmed by 7 bases and J by 0 bases, leaving 13 bases between them. The CDR3 reads CASNTALGSYEQYF. The CDR3 region has the DNA TGTGCCAGTAACACTGCGCTGGGCTCCTACGAGCAGTACTTC.

The chain links TRBV6-1 to TRBJ1-5; D uncertain. V gave up 6 bases and J gave up 0 bases, with 12 bases separating them. CDR3 length: 15 residues. From germline, CDR1 is MNHNS and CDR2 SASEGT. Written as DNA, the CDR3 is TGTGCCAGCAGCGATGGACCCTATAGCAATCAGCCCCAGCATTTT. This encodes CASSDGPYSNQPQHF.

The rearrangement uses TRBV28 and TRBJ2-7; D is unclear. The CDR3 loop spans 14 amino acids. The V end was cut by 3 bases, the J end by 0 bases, with 9 bases between. Germline CDR1 reads MDHEN; CDR2 reads SYDVKM. The CDR3 region has the DNA TGTGCCAGCAGTTTTTCGAAGATCTCCTACGAGCAGTACTTC. Translation: CASSFSKISYEQYF.

The V and J genes are TRBV7-9 and TRBJ2-5; 9 bases match TRBD2. CDR3 length equals 14 residues. V lost 5 bases and J lost 4; bases outside the gene matches: 5. The V gene's germline CDR1 is SEHNR and CDR2 FQNEAQ (reference sequence). The CDR3 DNA is TGTGCCAGCAGCCCGATTAGCGGGAGAGAGACCCAGTACTTC. This codes for CASSPISGRETQYF. Drawing the rest from reference TRBV7-9 and TRBJ2-5, the complete variable domain is DTGVSQNPRHKITKRGQNVTFRCDPISEHNRLYWYRQTLGQGPEFLTYFQNEAQLEKSRLLSDRFSAERPKGSFSTLEIQRTEQGDSAMYLCASSPISGRETQYFGPGTRLLVL.

This rearrangement joins TRBV27 to TRBJ2-4; D unclear. V dropped 7 bases and J dropped 0 bases, with 13 bases sitting between them. This CDR3 spans 15 amino acids. Germline CDR1 MNHEY, CDR2 SMNVEV (reference sequence). CDR3 in DNA: TGTGCCAGCACTGTGCGGAGAATAGCCAAAAACATTCAGTACTTC. This sequence encodes CASTVRRIAKNIQYF.

The chain is built from TRBV5-1 and TRBJ2-2, with 14 bases aligning to TRBD2. V trimming: 4 bases; J trimming: 7 bases; junction bases outside the gene matches: 9. Germline CDR1 is SGHRS and CDR2 is YFSETQ. The CDR3 covers 17 residues. The CDR3 region is CASSPGLAGVGIGELFF. The DNA for the CDR3 is TGCGCCAGCAGCCCGGGACTAGCGGGAGTAGGAATCGGGGAGCTGTTTTTT.

The rearrangement links TRBV2 to TRBJ1-5, with unresolved D. The germline V and J ends were trimmed by 6 bases and 0 bases, with 9 bases remaining between them. CDR3 length: 14 amino acids. The germline gives CDR1 SNHLY, CDR2 FYNNEI. The DNA for the CDR3 is TGTGCCAGCAGCGCTAGGGTTAGCAATCAGCCCCAGCATTTT. Residues: CASSARVSNQPQHF.

This sequence joins TRBV20-1 and TRBJ2-3; D unclear. V was clipped by 2 bases and J by 3 bases, with 3 bases between them. The CDR3 length is 11 residues. Germline CDR1 DFQATT, CDR2 SNEGSKA (reference sequence). CDR3 nucleotides: TGCAGTGCTAGAAGGACAGATACGCAGTATTTT. Its protein is CSARRTDTQYF.

This chain joins TRBV4-2 and TRBJ2-3; D uncertain. V was cut by 9 bases and J by 3 bases, with 19 bases left in between. This CDR3 has 15 amino acids. The V gene's germline CDR1 is LGHNA and CDR2 YNFKEQ. The CDR3 region has the DNA TGTGCCAGTCGCCTATGGATTGGATTGACAGATACGCAGTATTTT. Translating gives CASRLWIGLTDTQYF.

The chain has TRBV6-6 and TRBJ1-3; tentative D call: TRBD1 (6 bases). There are 16 residues in the CDR3. Germline V gene sequence: CDR1 MNHNY, CDR2 SVGAGI (reference sequence). V gave up 6 bases and J gave up 4 bases, with 19 bases separating them. CDR3 bases: TGTGCCAGCAGCAGCGCCCAGGGGTCGGGAGGAAACACCATATATTTT. It codes for CASSSAQGSGGNTIYF.

This chain joins TRBV10-1 and TRBJ2-7, with a weak D call TRBD1 (5 bases). The CDR3 is made up of 12 amino acids. Germline lookup yields CDR1 WNHNN and CDR2 SYGVQD (reference sequence). V gave up 6 bases and J gave up 3 bases, with 9 bases separating them. DNA of the CDR3: TGCGCCAGCAGCTTTACAGGCTACGAGCAGTACTTC. This translates into CASSFTGYEQYF.

V and J are TRBV29-1 and TRBJ2-1, with D unclear. The V end was cut by 2 bases, the J end by 4 bases, with 3 bases between. This CDR3 comprises 11 residues. The germline V gene has CDR1 SQVTM and CDR2 ANQGSEA. The CDR3 sequence is CSVEKYNEQFF. The CDR3 DNA reads TGCAGCGTTGAAAAGTACAATGAGCAGTTCTTC.

This clone was counted once. V and J are TRBV27 and TRBJ2-1; D is possibly TRBD1 (5 bases). V lost 6 bases, J lost 3 bases, and 12 bases lay in between. In germline, CDR1 is MNHEY, CDR2 SMNVEV (reference sequence). This CDR3 region has 14 residues. For the CDR3, the DNA is TGTGCCAGCAGCCGTACAGGCAGCTACAATGAGCAGTTCTTC. Its protein is CASSRTGSYNEQFF.

The J gene is TRBJ1-5, the V gene TRBV27, with D hard to call. The V and J ends lost 5 bases and 5 bases respectively, with 22 bases between them. Germline values: CDR1 MNHEY, CDR2 SMNVEV (reference sequence). This CDR3 is built from 17 residues. The CDR3 loop is CASSRILSRPNDQPQHF. The CDR3 nucleotides are TGTGCCAGCAGTCGGATCCTGAGTAGGCCAAACGATCAGCCCCAGCATTTT.

The rearrangement uses TRBV6-5 and TRBJ2-7; no reliable D call. This CDR3 contains 15 residues. Per the germline V gene, CDR1 is MNHEY and CDR2 is SVGAGI. The germline V and J ends were trimmed by 0 bases and 2 bases, with 11 bases remaining between them. The CDR3 loop is CASSYSGGPAYEQYF. DNA of the CDR3: TGTGCCAGCAGTTACTCGGGCGGACCCGCCTACGAGCAGTACTTC.

V and J are TRBV6-1 and TRBJ1-2; no clear D. CDR3 length: 12 residues. The V and J ends lost 5 bases and 0 bases respectively, with 4 bases between them. Germline CDR1 and CDR2: MNHNS and SASEGT. The CDR3 sequence is CASSMANYGYTF. The CDR3 nucleotides are TGTGCCAGCAGTATGGCTAACTATGGCTACACCTTC.

Of note for this clone: This sample includes further DNA sequences coding for the same CDR3. The chain links TRBV5-1 to TRBJ1-3, with a weak D call TRBD1 (6 bases). Germline values: CDR1 SGHRS, CDR2 YFSETQ. V was pared by 4 bases and J by 4 bases, with 12 bases between. The CDR3 has 14 amino acids. The CDR3 DNA reads as TGCGCCAGCAGCCTGGGGGGGACAGGAAACACCATATATTTT. Protein sequence: CASSLGGTGNTIYF.

This chain connects TRBV6-1 to TRBJ1-1; 9 nucleotides line up with TRBD1. CDR3 size: 14 residues. Trimming removed 6 bases from V and 4 bases from J; junction bases left unmatched: 6. Germline values: CDR1 MNHNS, CDR2 SASEGT. The CDR3 region is CASSTGTGPTEAFF. CDR3 DNA sequence: TGTGCCAGCAGCACCGGGACAGGGCCCACTGAAGCTTTCTTT.

CDR3 DNA sequence: TGTGCCTGGCGTGGGGGGTGGGGCACTGGGGCCAACGTCCTGACTTTC. The encoded protein is CAWRGGWGTGANVLTF. The chain carries TRBV30 and TRBJ2-6; D is perhaps TRBD2 (6 bases). Germline CDR1 GTSNPN, CDR2 SVGIG (reference sequence). V lost 5 bases to trimming and J lost 2 bases, with 16 bases between them. CDR3 size: 16 residues.